These T cell receptor beta chains were read from a single sample in a study of cytomegalovirus exposure and HLA in healthy donors. Sequencing used immunoSEQ multiplex PCR; TCRdb keeps in-frame clones, though not all of them. The data show 150,000 to 200,000 clones, roughly 83% seen once. What was sequenced was PBMCs. Source of these receptors: a woman between 18 and 29 years old in good health and CMV-seronegative. Each CDR3 is given with its conserved first and last residue. Fields, in order: D gene, V gene, clone size, J gene, CDR3 protein, CDR3 DNA. The D gene is left open where the match is weak. The size entry is marked missing in some rows and otherwise reads once, few, many or a size class.

D gene: .; V gene: TRBV4-1; clone size: .; J gene: TRBJ2-5; CDR3 protein: CASSQGTVGVETQYF; CDR3 DNA: TGCGCCAGCAGCCAAGGTACAGTCGGTGTCGAGACCCAGTACTTC
D gene: .; V gene: TRBV5-6; clone size: .; J gene: TRBJ1-3; CDR3 protein: CASSSGFLSSGNTIYF; CDR3 DNA: TGTGCCAGCAGCTCGGGGTTCTTGAGCTCTGGAAACACCATATATTTT
D gene: TRBD1; V gene: TRBV2; clone size: .; J gene: TRBJ1-2; CDR3 protein: CASQTGMAYGYTF; CDR3 DNA: TGTGCCAGCCAGACAGGGATGGCCTATGGCTACACCTTC
D gene: TRBD2; V gene: TRBV10-2; clone size: few; J gene: TRBJ2-5; CDR3 protein: CASSGLAGKETQYF; CDR3 DNA: TGCGCCAGCAGCGGACTAGCGGGAAAAGAGACCCAGTACTTC
D gene: .; V gene: TRBV5-1; clone size: .; J gene: TRBJ1-1; CDR3 protein: CASKRLELDEAFF; CDR3 DNA: TGCGCCAGCAAGAGGTTGGAGTTGGATGAAGCTTTCTTT
D gene: .; V gene: TRBV7-9; clone size: once; J gene: TRBJ2-1; CDR3 protein: CASSLGGEQFF; CDR3 DNA: TGTGCCAGCAGCTTAGGAGGCGAGCAGTTCTTC
D gene: TRBD1; V gene: TRBV7-9; clone size: .; J gene: TRBJ1-2; CDR3 protein: CASSSGTGGFYGYTF; CDR3 DNA: TGTGCCAGCAGTTCAGGGACAGGGGGTTTCTATGGCTACACCTTC
D gene: TRBD1; V gene: TRBV19; clone size: .; J gene: TRBJ2-7; CDR3 protein: CASSNQGAYEQYF; CDR3 DNA: TGTGCCAGTAGTAATCAGGGGGCCTACGAGCAGTACTTC
D gene: TRBD2; V gene: TRBV2; clone size: .; J gene: TRBJ2-1; CDR3 protein: CASSEDSFSGGAYNEQFF; CDR3 DNA: TGTGCCAGCAGTGAAGATTCTTTTTCGGGAGGAGCCTACAATGAGCAGTTCTTC
D gene: TRBD1; V gene: TRBV27; clone size: .; J gene: TRBJ2-5; CDR3 protein: CASSLPTGTGEETQYF; CDR3 DNA: TGTGCCAGCAGTTTGCCCACCGGGACAGGGGAAGAGACCCAGTACTTC
D gene: .; V gene: TRBV7-9; clone size: .; J gene: TRBJ2-7; CDR3 protein: CASSLAPRAHEQYF; CDR3 DNA: TGTGCCAGCAGCTTAGCGCCCAGGGCCCACGAGCAGTACTTC
D gene: .; V gene: TRBV6-4; clone size: few; J gene: TRBJ2-3; CDR3 protein: CASSQSLTDTQYF; CDR3 DNA: TGTGCCAGCAGTCAATCCCTAACAGATACGCAGTATTTT
D gene: .; V gene: TRBV7-9; clone size: .; J gene: TRBJ2-1; CDR3 protein: CASSRPPIRSSYNEQFF; CDR3 DNA: TGTGCCAGCAGCCGACCTCCCATACGGAGCTCCTACAATGAGCAGTTCTTC
D gene: .; V gene: TRBV18; clone size: once; J gene: TRBJ1-1; CDR3 protein: CASSPKARSQNTEAFF; CDR3 DNA: TGTGCCAGCTCACCTAAGGCTCGGAGTCAGAACACTGAAGCTTTCTTT
D gene: .; V gene: TRBV9; clone size: .; J gene: TRBJ1-5; CDR3 protein: CASSVPDRFFQIANSNQPQHF; CDR3 DNA: TGTGCCAGCAGCGTCCCCGACAGGTTTTTTCAAATAGCAAATAGCAATCAGCCCCAGCATTTT
D gene: TRBD1; V gene: TRBV5-1; clone size: .; J gene: TRBJ2-5; CDR3 protein: CASSPGDRLQETQYF; CDR3 DNA: TGCGCCAGCAGCCCCGGGGACAGACTACAAGAGACCCAGTACTTC
D gene: TRBD1; V gene: TRBV4-1; clone size: .; J gene: TRBJ1-3; CDR3 protein: CASSQDAPGQRTGNTIYF; CDR3 DNA: TGCGCCAGCAGCCAAGATGCCCCGGGACAGAGAACTGGAAACACCATATATTTT
D gene: .; V gene: TRBV19; clone size: .; J gene: TRBJ2-1; CDR3 protein: CASSISEGTYNEQFF; CDR3 DNA: TGTGCCAGTAGTATATCGGAGGGCACCTACAATGAGCAGTTCTTC
D gene: TRBD1; V gene: TRBV6-5; clone size: .; J gene: TRBJ2-7; CDR3 protein: CASSLTGQGAYEQYF; CDR3 DNA: TGTGCCAGCAGTCTGACTGGACAGGGGGCCTACGAGCAGTACTTC
D gene: TRBD2; V gene: TRBV6-5; clone size: .; J gene: TRBJ2-1; CDR3 protein: CASSYVASGRGEQFF; CDR3 DNA: TGTGCCAGCAGTTACGTCGCTAGCGGGAGGGGTGAGCAGTTCTTC
D gene: .; V gene: TRBV2; clone size: .; J gene: TRBJ1-1; CDR3 protein: CASSGVGGRMGTEAFF; CDR3 DNA: TGTGCCAGCAGTGGCGTAGGGGGTAGGATGGGCACTGAAGCTTTCTTT
D gene: TRBD1; V gene: TRBV27; clone size: few; J gene: TRBJ1-6; CDR3 protein: CASSPRGTDNSPLHF; CDR3 DNA: TGTGCCAGCAGTCCCCGGGGGACAGATAATTCACCCCTCCACTTT
D gene: TRBD1; V gene: TRBV5-1; clone size: .; J gene: TRBJ2-1; CDR3 protein: CASSLGTGGPYNEQFF; CDR3 DNA: TGCGCCAGCAGCTTGGGAACAGGGGGTCCCTACAATGAGCAGTTCTTC
D gene: TRBD1; V gene: TRBV30; clone size: .; J gene: TRBJ2-7; CDR3 protein: CAWIRTGQGTYEQYF; CDR3 DNA: TGTGCCTGGATAAGAACGGGACAGGGCACCTACGAGCAGTACTTC
D gene: .; V gene: TRBV29-1; clone size: few; J gene: TRBJ1-2; CDR3 protein: CSVVAGGYGNGYTF; CDR3 DNA: TGCAGCGTAGTAGCGGGAGGGTACGGCAATGGCTACACCTTC
D gene: .; V gene: TRBV11-2; clone size: .; J gene: TRBJ1-1; CDR3 protein: CASSVTVNTEAFF; CDR3 DNA: TGTGCCAGCTCGGTTACAGTGAACACTGAAGCTTTCTTT
D gene: .; V gene: TRBV10-3; clone size: .; J gene: TRBJ1-5; CDR3 protein: CAIGEGNQPQHF; CDR3 DNA: TGTGCCATCGGCGAGGGCAATCAGCCCCAGCATTTT
D gene: TRBD1; V gene: TRBV6-6; clone size: .; J gene: TRBJ1-2; CDR3 protein: CAGGTGRDYTF; CDR3 DNA: TGTGCCGGCGGGACAGGGCGTGACTACACCTTC
D gene: TRBD1; V gene: TRBV10-3; clone size: .; J gene: TRBJ1-5; CDR3 protein: CAISHNPGQINQPQHF; CDR3 DNA: TGTGCCATCAGTCATAATCCGGGACAGATTAATCAGCCCCAGCATTTT
D gene: .; V gene: TRBV4-1; clone size: .; J gene: TRBJ1-1; CDR3 protein: CASSPGEGHTEAFF; CDR3 DNA: TGCGCCAGCAGCCCCGGGGAGGGACACACTGAAGCTTTCTTT
D gene: TRBD1; V gene: TRBV25-1; clone size: .; J gene: TRBJ2-5; CDR3 protein: CASTQGTGGRSQETQYF; CDR3 DNA: TGTGCCAGCACCCAGGGGACAGGGGGCAGGTCGCAAGAGACCCAGTACTTC
D gene: .; V gene: TRBV6-5; clone size: .; J gene: TRBJ1-1; CDR3 protein: CASSSDLRVREAFF; CDR3 DNA: TGTGCCAGCAGTTCCGACTTGCGGGTTAGAGAAGCTTTCTTT
D gene: TRBD1; V gene: TRBV5-6; clone size: .; J gene: TRBJ1-4; CDR3 protein: CASSTRDSNEKLFF; CDR3 DNA: TGTGCCAGCAGCACCCGGGACAGCAATGAAAAACTGTTTTTT
D gene: .; V gene: TRBV11-2; clone size: .; J gene: TRBJ1-2; CDR3 protein: CASSLEVRGNYGYTF; CDR3 DNA: TGTGCCAGCAGCTTAGAGGTTCGGGGTAACTATGGCTACACCTTC
D gene: .; V gene: TRBV27; clone size: .; J gene: TRBJ1-5; CDR3 protein: CASSLSVGGSNQPQHF; CDR3 DNA: TGTGCCAGCAGTTTATCGGTAGGGGGTAGCAATCAGCCCCAGCATTTT
D gene: .; V gene: TRBV14; clone size: .; J gene: TRBJ2-7; CDR3 protein: CASSQARGAAEQYF; CDR3 DNA: TGTGCCAGCAGCCAAGCCAGGGGTGCAGCCGAGCAGTACTTC
D gene: .; V gene: TRBV12-5; clone size: .; J gene: TRBJ2-7; CDR3 protein: CASGLVRERFSLEQYF; CDR3 DNA: TGTGCTAGTGGTTTGGTACGGGAAAGGTTCTCCCTCGAGCAGTACTTC
D gene: TRBD2; V gene: TRBV19; clone size: .; J gene: TRBJ2-1; CDR3 protein: CASSMSGGYEQFF; CDR3 DNA: TGTGCCAGTAGCATGAGCGGGGGGTATGAGCAGTTCTTC
D gene: TRBD1; V gene: TRBV27; clone size: .; J gene: TRBJ1-1; CDR3 protein: CASSLSKLTGPNTEAFF; CDR3 DNA: TGTGCCAGCAGTTTATCGAAGCTGACAGGGCCAAACACTGAAGCTTTCTTT
D gene: .; V gene: TRBV6-5; clone size: .; J gene: TRBJ1-1; CDR3 protein: CASSLAGSAVGAFF; CDR3 DNA: TGTGCCAGCAGTCTAGCCGGGAGTGCCGTGGGAGCTTTCTTT
D gene: TRBD2; V gene: TRBV19; clone size: many; J gene: TRBJ2-1; CDR3 protein: CASSISSGSIYEQFF; CDR3 DNA: TGTGCCAGTAGTATTAGTAGCGGGAGTATTTATGAGCAGTTCTTC